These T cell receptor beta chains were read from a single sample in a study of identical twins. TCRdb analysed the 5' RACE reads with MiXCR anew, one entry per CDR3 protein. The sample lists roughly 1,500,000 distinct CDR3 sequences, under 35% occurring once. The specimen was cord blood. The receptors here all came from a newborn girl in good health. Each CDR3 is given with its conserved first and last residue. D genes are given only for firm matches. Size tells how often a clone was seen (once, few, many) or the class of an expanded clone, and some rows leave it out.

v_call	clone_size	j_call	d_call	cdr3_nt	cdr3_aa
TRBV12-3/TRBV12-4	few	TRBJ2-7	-	TGTGCCAGCAGGCTTCTAGGGAGCTCCTACGAGCAGTACTTC	CASRLLGSSYEQYF
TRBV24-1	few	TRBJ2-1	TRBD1	TGTGCCACCAGTGATCCCGGGACAGGGACCAATGAGCAGTTCTTC	CATSDPGTGTNEQFF
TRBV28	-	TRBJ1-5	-	TGTGCCAGCACCTTGCCCGGCCTGCCCCAGCATTTT	CASTLPGLPQHF
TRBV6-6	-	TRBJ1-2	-	TGTGCCAGCAGTATAGTTAACGGGGGTAACTATGGCTACACCTTC	CASSIVNGGNYGYTF
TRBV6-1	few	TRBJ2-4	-	TGTGCCAGCAGTGAACAGAACAGGCGGTACTTC	CASSEQNRRYF
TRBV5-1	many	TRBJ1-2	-	TGTGCCAGCAGTTCAACACCGAACTATGGCTACACCTTC	CASSSTPNYGYTF
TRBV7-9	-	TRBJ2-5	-	TGTGCCAGCAGCCCTTCCAGGGAGCGGTTTGAGCAGTACTTC	CASSPSRERFEQYF
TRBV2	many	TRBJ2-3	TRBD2	TGTGCCAACGGACTAGCGGGGGTAGGAGATACGCAGTATTTT	CANGLAGVGDTQYF
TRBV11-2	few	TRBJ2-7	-	TGTGCCAGCAGCCCAAGGGGGGGACTACCTTACAATGAGCAGTACTTC	CASSPRGGLPYNEQYF
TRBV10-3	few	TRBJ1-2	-	TGTGCCATCAGTGAGTCGAAGCACTATGGCTACACCTTC	CAISESKHYGYTF
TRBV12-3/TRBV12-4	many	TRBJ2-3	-	TGCGCCAGCAGCTTTTCAGGGGCGGCAGATACGCAGTATTTT	CASSFSGAADTQYF
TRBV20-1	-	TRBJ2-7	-	TGCAGTGCTAGCGTAATTGCCTACGAGCAGTACTTC	CSASVIAYEQYF
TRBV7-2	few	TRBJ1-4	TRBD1	TGTGCCAGCGGATCCGGGACAGGGGCTAAAAGGAATGAAAAACTGTTTTTT	CASGSGTGAKRNEKLFF
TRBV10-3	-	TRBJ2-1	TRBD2	TGTGCCATCAGTGAGTCAGCGGGAGAGGTGACGGATGAGCAGTTCTTC	CAISESAGEVTDEQFF
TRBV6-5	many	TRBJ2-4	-	TGTGCCAGCAGTTCGGGCGAACAGGGCCACAAAAACATTCAGTACTTC	CASSSGEQGHKNIQYF
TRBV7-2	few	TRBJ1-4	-	TGTGCCAGCAGCTTACAGGTTGGACCAACTAATGAAAAACTGTTTTTT	CASSLQVGPTNEKLFF
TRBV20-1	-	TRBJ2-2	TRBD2	TGCAGTGCTAAATGGACTAGTACCACCGGGGAGCTGTTTTTT	CSAKWTSTTGELFF
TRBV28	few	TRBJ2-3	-	TGTGCCAGCAGAATCCCGGGAACAGATACGCAGTATTTT	CASRIPGTDTQYF
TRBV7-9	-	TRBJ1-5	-	TGTGCCAGCAGCTATCCTGATCAGCCCCAGCATTTT	CASSYPDQPQHF
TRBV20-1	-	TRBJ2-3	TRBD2	TGCAGTGCGGGGGCGGGAGGGGCTAGCACAGATACGCAGTATTTT	CSAGAGGASTDTQYF
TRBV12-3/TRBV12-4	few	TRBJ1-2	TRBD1	TGTGCCAGCAGTGCCCGACAGGGGGGCTATGGCTACACCTTC	CASSARQGGYGYTF
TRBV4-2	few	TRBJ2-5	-	TGTGCCAGCAGCCAAGATGGGAGACCCCAAGAGACCCAGTACTTC	CASSQDGRPQETQYF
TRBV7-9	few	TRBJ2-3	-	TGTGCCAGCAGCTTACGGGTCGGCTCTAGCACAGATACGCAGTATTTT	CASSLRVGSSTDTQYF
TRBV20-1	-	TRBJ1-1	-	TGCAGTGCTAGAGACCCCGAAGCTTTCTTT	CSARDPEAFF
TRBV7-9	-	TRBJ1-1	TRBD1	TGTGCCAGCAGAAACCCGGGACAGGGAGTATTGACTGAAGCTTTCTTT	CASRNPGQGVLTEAFF
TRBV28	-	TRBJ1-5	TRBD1	TGTGCCAGCAGTTCGCCGAACCCCAAGACAGGGGGCAATCAGCCCCAGCATTTT	CASSSPNPKTGGNQPQHF
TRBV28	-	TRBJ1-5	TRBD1	TGTGCCAGCAGTTTATATTCGACAGGGGAGAGTCAGCCCCAGCATTTT	CASSLYSTGESQPQHF
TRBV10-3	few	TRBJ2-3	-	TGTGCCATCAGGCCCCAGACTAGGACTAGCACAGATACGCAGTATTTT	CAIRPQTRTSTDTQYF
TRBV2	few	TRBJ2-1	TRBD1	TGTGCCAGCAGGGAGGGACAGGGACTAAACAATGAGCAGTTCTTC	CASREGQGLNNEQFF
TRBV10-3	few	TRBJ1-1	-	TGTGCCATCAGTGAAGAGGGCCTGAACACTGAAGCTTTCTTT	CAISEEGLNTEAFF
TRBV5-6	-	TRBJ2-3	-	TGTGCCAGCAGCTTGTCGTTCGTTGATACGCAGTATTTT	CASSLSFVDTQYF
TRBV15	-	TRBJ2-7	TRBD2	TGTGCCACCAGCAGAGATAATGGCGGGAGTTACGAGCAGTACTTC	CATSRDNGGSYEQYF
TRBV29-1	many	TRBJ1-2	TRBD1	TGCAGCGTGCGGACAGGGGCAAACTATGGCTACACCTTC	CSVRTGANYGYTF
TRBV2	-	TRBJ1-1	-	TGTGCCAGCAATTGGGATTTGGGTGGCACTGAAGCTTTCTTT	CASNWDLGGTEAFF
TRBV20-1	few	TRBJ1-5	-	TGCAGTGCTAGATACAGTAACAATCAGCCCCAGCATTTT	CSARYSNNQPQHF
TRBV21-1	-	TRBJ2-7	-	TGTGCCAGCAGCAAAGTTCGGCCTCAGGACCCAAGCTCCTACGAGCAGTACTTC	CASSKVRPQDPSSYEQYF
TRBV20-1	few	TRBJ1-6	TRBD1	TGCAGTGCTAGAGAAACAGGGGCCCTCAATTCACCCCTCCACTTT	CSARETGALNSPLHF
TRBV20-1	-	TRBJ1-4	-	TGCAGTGCTAGAGATTTGGGGGCCCCTAATGAAAAACTGTTTTTT	CSARDLGAPNEKLFF